These 3 T cell receptor beta chains came from one sample sequenced in a study of CD8 T cells in ankylosing spondylitis. In TCRdb, the 5' RACE reads were re-called with MiXCR into one record per CDR3 protein. The sample has under 170,000 distinct CDR3 sequences; under 45% are singletons. Sequenced sample: synovial fluid, either unsorted or a sorted T cell fraction (not recorded which). The receptors were sampled from a male donor with ankylosing spondylitis.

This chain links TRBV25-1 with TRBJ1-3; tentative D call: TRBD1 (6 bases). Trimming took off 7 bases at V and 4 bases at J, with 17 bases between the two ends. Germline V gene sequence: CDR1 MGHDK, CDR2 SYGVNS. CDR3 length: 15 amino acids. DNA for the CDR3: TGTGCCAGCACCGGACCAGGGGTTTGGGGAAACACCATATATTTT. This codes for CASTGPGVWGNTIYF.

The chain carries TRBV5-1 and TRBJ1-3; D might be TRBD1 (5 bases). V gave up 0 bases and J gave up 3 bases, with 7 bases separating them. This CDR3 comprises 14 residues. CDR1 SGHRS and CDR2 YFSETQ come from the germline V gene. The CDR3 loop is CASSLAGRGNTIYF. The DNA of the CDR3 is TGCGCCAGCAGCTTGGCGGGACGTGGAAACACCATATATTTT.

In its sample, this clonotype was seen a few times. The chain couples TRBV12-3 or TRBV12-4 to TRBJ2-7; 7 nucleotides line up with TRBD2. The CDR3 totals 15 residues. V lost 3 bases to trimming and J lost 0 bases; unmatched junction nucleotides: 5. The CDR3 nucleotides are TGTGCCAGCAGTTTGGGAGGGCGAAGCTCCTACGAGCAGTACTTC. Its protein is CASSLGGRSSYEQYF.